This T cell receptor beta chain was documented in a study of shared clonotypes between healthy human individuals. Points from the study as a whole: Represented genetic and exposure-history diversity was restricted by having few donors. Some naive CD4 clonotypes, 4% to 6%, turned up in common across a handful of donors. What rarefaction showed was incomplete sorted-subset sequencing despite large depth.

V dropped 5 bases and J dropped 9; count of bases not matched to a gene: 15. Germline loops: CDR1 MNHEY, CDR2 SMNVEV (reference sequence). The CDR3 loop spans 17 amino acids. As for this clone: No antigen is known for it.

Using immunoSEQ multiplex PCR, the repertoire was profiled, and TCRdb retains in-frame clones only, with some absent. The sample consists of some 500,000 clones, roughly 95% of them appearing once. Only Caucasian adults living in Nashville, Tennessee made up the donor group. The source is a woman younger than 45 in good health. What was sequenced was naive CD4+ T cells sorted from blood. As for subset: CD45RA+ positively selected. This chain connects TRBV27 to TRBJ2-3; TRBD2 matches 12 bases. Written as DNA, the CDR3 is TGTGCCAGCAGTGCATCTCACACTAGCGGGAGGACTGGGACGCAGTATTTT. Amino acid sequence: CASSASHTSGRTGTQYF.